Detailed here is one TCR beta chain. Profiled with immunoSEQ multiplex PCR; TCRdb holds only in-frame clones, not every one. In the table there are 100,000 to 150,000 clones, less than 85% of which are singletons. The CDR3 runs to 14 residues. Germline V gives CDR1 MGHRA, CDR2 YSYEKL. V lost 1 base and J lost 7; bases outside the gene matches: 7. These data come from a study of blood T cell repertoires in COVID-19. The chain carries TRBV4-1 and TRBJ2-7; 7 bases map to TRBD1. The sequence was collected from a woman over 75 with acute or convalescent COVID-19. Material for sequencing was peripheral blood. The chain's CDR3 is CASSQGTGASEQYF. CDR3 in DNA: TGCGCCAGCAGCCAAGGGACAGGAGCATCGGAGCAGTACTTC.